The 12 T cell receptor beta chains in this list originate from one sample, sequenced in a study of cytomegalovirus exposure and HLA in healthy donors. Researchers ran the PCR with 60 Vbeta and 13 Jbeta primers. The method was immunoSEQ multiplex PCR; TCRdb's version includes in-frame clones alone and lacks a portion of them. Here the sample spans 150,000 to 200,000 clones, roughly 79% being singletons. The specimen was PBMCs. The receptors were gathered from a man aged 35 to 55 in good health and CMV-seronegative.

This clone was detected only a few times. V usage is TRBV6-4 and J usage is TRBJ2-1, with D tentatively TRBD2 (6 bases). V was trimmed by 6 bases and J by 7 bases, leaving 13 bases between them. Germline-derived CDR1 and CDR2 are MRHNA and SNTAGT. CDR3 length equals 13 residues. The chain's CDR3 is CASSPGTFNEQFF. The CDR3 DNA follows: TGTGCCAGCAGCCCCGGGACTTTTAATGAGCAGTTCTTC.

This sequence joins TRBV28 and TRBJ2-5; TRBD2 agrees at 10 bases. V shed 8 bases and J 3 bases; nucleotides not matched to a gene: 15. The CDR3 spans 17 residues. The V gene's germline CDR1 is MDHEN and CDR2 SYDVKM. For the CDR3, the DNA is TGTGCCAGCTCCCTCTGGGCCAGCGGGAGGGCCGAAGAGACCCAGTACTTC. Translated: CASSLWASGRAEETQYF.

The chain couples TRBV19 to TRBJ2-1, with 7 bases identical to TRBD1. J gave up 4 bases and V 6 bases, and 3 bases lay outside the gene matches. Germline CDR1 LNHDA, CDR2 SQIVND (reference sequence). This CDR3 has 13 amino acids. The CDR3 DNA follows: TGTGCCAGTAGCGAGGGGGCTTACAATGAGCAGTTCTTC. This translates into CASSEGAYNEQFF.

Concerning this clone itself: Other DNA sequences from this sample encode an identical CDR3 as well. In DNA form, the CDR3 reads TGTGCCAGCAGCTCAGGACAGGCTAACACTGAAGCTTTCTTT. Protein sequence: CASSSGQANTEAFF. The V and J genes are TRBV7-9 and TRBJ1-1; TRBD1 matches 7 bases. CDR1 and CDR2 from the germline V gene are SEHNR and FQNEAQ (reference sequence). The CDR3 runs 14 residues. V was clipped by 4 bases and J by 2 bases; unmatched bases: 4.

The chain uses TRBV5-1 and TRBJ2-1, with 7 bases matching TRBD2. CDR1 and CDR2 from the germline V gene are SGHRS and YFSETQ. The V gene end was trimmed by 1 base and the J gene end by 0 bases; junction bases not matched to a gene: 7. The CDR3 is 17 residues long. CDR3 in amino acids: CASSLPASGNSYNEQFF. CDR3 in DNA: TGCGCCAGCAGCTTGCCGGCCAGCGGGAACTCCTACAATGAGCAGTTCTTC.

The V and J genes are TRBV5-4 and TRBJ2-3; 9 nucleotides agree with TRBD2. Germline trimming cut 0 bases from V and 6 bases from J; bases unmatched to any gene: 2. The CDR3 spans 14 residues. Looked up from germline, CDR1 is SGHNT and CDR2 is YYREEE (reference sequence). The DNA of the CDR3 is TGTGCCAGCAGCTTGGAACTAGCGGGCGATACGCAGTATTTT. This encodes CASSLELAGDTQYF.

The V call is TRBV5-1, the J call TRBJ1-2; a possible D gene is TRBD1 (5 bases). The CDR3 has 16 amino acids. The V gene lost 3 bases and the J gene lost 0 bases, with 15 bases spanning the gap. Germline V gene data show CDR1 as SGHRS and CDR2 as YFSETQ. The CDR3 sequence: CASSSGGTASNYGYTF. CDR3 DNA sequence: TGCGCCAGCAGCTCTGGGGGGACCGCCTCTAACTATGGCTACACCTTC.

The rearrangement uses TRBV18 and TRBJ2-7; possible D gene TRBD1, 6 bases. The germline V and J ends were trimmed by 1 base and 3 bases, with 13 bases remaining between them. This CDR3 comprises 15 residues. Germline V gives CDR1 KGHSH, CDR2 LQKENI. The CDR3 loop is CASSPRKQGNYEQYF. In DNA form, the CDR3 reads TGTGCCAGCTCACCACGGAAACAGGGAAACTACGAGCAGTACTTC. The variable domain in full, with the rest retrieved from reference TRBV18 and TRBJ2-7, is NAGVMQNPRHLVRRRGQEARLRCSPMKGHSHVYWYRQLPEEGLKFMVYLQKENIIDESGMPKERFSAEFPKEGPSILRIQQVVRGDSAAYFCASSPRKQGNYEQYFGPGTRLTVT.

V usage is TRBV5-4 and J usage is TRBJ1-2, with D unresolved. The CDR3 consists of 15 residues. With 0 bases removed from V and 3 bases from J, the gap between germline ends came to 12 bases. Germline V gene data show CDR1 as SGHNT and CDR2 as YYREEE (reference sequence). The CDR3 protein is CASSLGGREDYGYTF. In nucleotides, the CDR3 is TGTGCCAGCAGCTTGGGCGGACGGGAGGACTATGGCTACACCTTC.

In DNA form, the CDR3 reads TGCGCCAGCAGTGCGGGACTAGCGGGAGTGGATACGCAGTATTTT. Translation gives CASSAGLAGVDTQYF. This chain connects TRBV10-1 to TRBJ2-3; 14 nucleotides match TRBD2. The CDR3 covers 15 residues. V dropped 4 bases and J dropped 6; count of bases not matched to a gene: 3. Germline V CDR1 and CDR2: WNHNN, SYGVQD (reference sequence).

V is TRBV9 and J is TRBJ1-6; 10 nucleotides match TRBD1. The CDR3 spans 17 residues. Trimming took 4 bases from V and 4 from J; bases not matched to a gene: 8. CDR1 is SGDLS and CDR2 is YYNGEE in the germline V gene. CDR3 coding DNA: TGTGCCAGCAGCTCTCGACAGGGGGCCGGGTATAATTCACCCCTCCACTTT. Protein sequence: CASSSRQGAGYNSPLHF.

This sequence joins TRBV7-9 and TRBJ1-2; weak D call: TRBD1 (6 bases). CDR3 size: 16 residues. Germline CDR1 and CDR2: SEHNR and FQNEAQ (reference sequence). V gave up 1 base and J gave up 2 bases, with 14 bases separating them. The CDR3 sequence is CASSLGPGQNNYGYTF. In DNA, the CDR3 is TGTGCCAGCAGCTTAGGGCCTGGACAGAACAACTATGGCTACACCTTC.